This T cell receptor (beta chain) was profiled in a study of cytomegalovirus exposure and HLA in healthy donors. Turning to the study itself: An analysis done earlier identified 95 million to 140 million unique TCR beta sequences from about 179 million T cells.

Looked up from germline, CDR1 is MNHEY and CDR2 is SMNVEV (reference sequence). Unmatched junction bases numbered 9, after V lost 8 bases and J lost 5 bases. The CDR3 covers 14 residues. In the PCR, 60 Vbeta and 13 Jbeta primers were used. Generated by immunoSEQ multiplex PCR, the TCRdb table keeps only in-frame clones and is missing some. The sample yields about 140,000 clones, just under 85% seen once. As for the donors, each was a healthy bone marrow donor. The chain is built from TRBV27 and TRBJ2-3; 8 bases agree with TRBD2. What was sequenced was PBMCs. The TCR comes from a woman aged 40 to 55 in good health and CMV-seronegative. The CDR3, as DNA: TGTGCCAGCTCCTTTCTCGGGAGGGGAGATACGCAGTATTTT. This codes for CASSFLGRGDTQYF.